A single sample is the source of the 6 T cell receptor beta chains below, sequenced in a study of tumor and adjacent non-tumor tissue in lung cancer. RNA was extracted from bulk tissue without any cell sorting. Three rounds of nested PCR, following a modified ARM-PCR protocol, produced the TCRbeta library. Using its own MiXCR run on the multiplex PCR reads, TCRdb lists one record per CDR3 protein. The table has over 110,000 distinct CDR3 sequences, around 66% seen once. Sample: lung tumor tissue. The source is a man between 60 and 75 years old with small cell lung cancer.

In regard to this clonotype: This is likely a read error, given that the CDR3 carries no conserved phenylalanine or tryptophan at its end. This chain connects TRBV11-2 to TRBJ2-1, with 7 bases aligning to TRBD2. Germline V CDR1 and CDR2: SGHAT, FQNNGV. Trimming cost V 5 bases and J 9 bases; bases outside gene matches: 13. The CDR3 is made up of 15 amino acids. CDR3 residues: CASSPLGGYLGEQFL. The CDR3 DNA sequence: TGTGCCAGCAGCCCCCTGGGAGGGTATTTGGGTGAGCAGTTCCTC.

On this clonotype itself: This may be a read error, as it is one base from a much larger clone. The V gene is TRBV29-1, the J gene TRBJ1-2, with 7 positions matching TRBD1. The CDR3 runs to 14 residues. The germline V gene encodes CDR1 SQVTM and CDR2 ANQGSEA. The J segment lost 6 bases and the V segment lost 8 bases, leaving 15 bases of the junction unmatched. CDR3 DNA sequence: TGCAGCATTTGGACAGGTGGCCGGTACGATGGCTACACCTTC. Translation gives CSIWTGGRYDGYTF.

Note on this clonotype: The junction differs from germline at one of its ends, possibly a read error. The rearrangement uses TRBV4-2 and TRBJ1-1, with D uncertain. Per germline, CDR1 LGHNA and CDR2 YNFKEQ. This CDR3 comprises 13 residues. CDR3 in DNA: TGTACCAGTCGGGGTCTGATGAACACTGAAGCTTTCTTT. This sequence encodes CTSRGLMNTEAFF.

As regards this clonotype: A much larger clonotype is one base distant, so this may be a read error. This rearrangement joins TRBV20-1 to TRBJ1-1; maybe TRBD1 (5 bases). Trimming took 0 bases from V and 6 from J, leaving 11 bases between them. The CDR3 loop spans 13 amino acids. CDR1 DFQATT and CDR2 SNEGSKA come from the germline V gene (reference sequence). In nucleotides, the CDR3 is TGCAGTGCTAGAGATGGGGGTAACTCTGAAGCTTTCTTT. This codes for CSARDGGNSEAFF.

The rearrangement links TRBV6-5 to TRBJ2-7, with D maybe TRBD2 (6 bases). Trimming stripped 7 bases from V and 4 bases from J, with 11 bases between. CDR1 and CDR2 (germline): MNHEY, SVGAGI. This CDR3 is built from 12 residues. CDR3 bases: TGTGCCAGCAACCGGGACTTTTACGAGCAGTACTTC. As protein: CASNRDFYEQYF.

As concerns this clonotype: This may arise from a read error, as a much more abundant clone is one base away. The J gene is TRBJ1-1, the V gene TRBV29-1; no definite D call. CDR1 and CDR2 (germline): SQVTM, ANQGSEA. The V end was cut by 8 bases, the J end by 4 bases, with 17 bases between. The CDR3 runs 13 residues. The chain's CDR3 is CSYFFDTSTEAFF. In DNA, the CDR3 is TGCAGCTACTTTTTCGATACGAGCACTGAAGCTTTCTTT. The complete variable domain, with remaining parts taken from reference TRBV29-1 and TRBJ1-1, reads SAVISQKPSRDICQRGTSLTIQCQVDSQVTMMFWYRQQPGQSLTLIATANQGSEATYESGFVIDKFPISRPNLTFSTLTVSNMSPEDSSIYLCSYFFDTSTEAFFGQGTRLTVV.